The 14 T cell receptor beta chains below were found in one sample sequenced in a study of blood T cell repertoires in COVID-19. Here immunoSEQ multiplex PCR was the method, and the copy in TCRdb shows in-frame clones only, minus some. The repertoire includes about 12,000 clones, roughly 80% of them detected once, and roughly 32% sits in the top ten. What was sequenced was peripheral blood. Receptors were obtained from a human donor in a cohort sampled during active COVID-19.

This chain links TRBV6-5 with TRBJ1-5; D remains ambiguous. Germline-derived CDR1 and CDR2 are MNHEY and SVGAGI. The CDR3 consists of 14 residues. Trimming removed 7 bases from V and 4 bases from J, with 14 bases in between. The CDR3 coding sequence is TGTGCCAGCACCCCCGGTACGGGGAATCAGCCCCAGCATTTT. It yields the protein CASTPGTGNQPQHF.

J is TRBJ2-1 and V is TRBV6-5; 12 bases fit TRBD1. The CDR3 consists of 15 residues. Germline V gene sequence: CDR1 MNHEY, CDR2 SVGAGI. V gave up 7 bases and J gave up 7 bases; unmatched junction bases: 8. The CDR3 spells CASKTPGQGANEQFF. The CDR3, as DNA: TGTGCCAGCAAAACACCGGGACAGGGGGCTAATGAGCAGTTCTTC.

The chain joins TRBV5-1 to TRBJ1-1; maybe TRBD1 (5 bases). In germline, CDR1 is SGHRS, CDR2 YFSETQ. This CDR3 is built from 13 residues. The V end lost 0 bases, the J end lost 10 bases, and 13 bases lay between the germline ends. CDR3 sequence reads: CASSLVGGDRAFF. CDR3 coding DNA: TGCGCCAGCAGCTTGGTTGGGGGGGACCGAGCTTTCTTT.

V is TRBV5-6 and J is TRBJ1-1, with D possibly matching TRBD1 (6 bases). The CDR3 has 14 residues. CDR1 is SGHDT and CDR2 is YYEEEE in the germline V gene. V lost 6 bases and J lost 2, with 14 bases in between. The CDR3 here is CASNPTGFNTEAFF. CDR3 sequence (DNA): TGTGCCAGCAACCCGACAGGTTTTAACACTGAAGCTTTCTTT.

The chain joins TRBV2 to TRBJ2-3; 10 positions agree with TRBD2. The germline V gene encodes CDR1 SNHLY and CDR2 FYNNEI. V was clipped by 3 bases and J by 8 bases; unmatched bases: 8. This CDR3 comprises 15 residues. CDR3 region: CASSDERGGRATQYF. The CDR3 DNA sequence: TGTGCCAGCAGTGATGAGCGGGGGGGCCGTGCTACGCAGTATTTT. The full variable domain, in which reference TRBV2 and TRBJ2-3 provide the parts outside the CDR3, is EPEVTQTPSHQVTQMGQEVILRCVPISNHLYFYWYRQILGQKVEFLVSFYNNEISEKSEIFDDQFSVERPDGSNFTLKIRSTKLEDSAMYFCASSDERGGRATQYFGPGTRLTVL.

The chain links TRBV6-5 to TRBJ1-1; D remains unclear. CDR1 MNHEY and CDR2 SVGAGI come from the germline V gene. Trimming left V 5 bases short and J 8 bases short, with 15 bases between. The CDR3 extends over 13 amino acids. CDR3 sequence: CASSPRHSLEAFF. CDR3 bases: TGTGCCAGCAGTCCGAGGCATTCACTGGAAGCTTTCTTT.

The chain employs TRBV7-2 and TRBJ2-1; 9 nucleotides agree with TRBD1. V shed 5 bases, J shed 4 bases, and the junction held 6 bases outside the gene matches. This CDR3 has 15 amino acids. Germline CDR1 SGHTA, CDR2 FQGNSA. CDR3 residues: CASSTGTGNYNEQFF. In DNA form, the CDR3 reads TGTGCCAGCAGCACCGGGACAGGGAATTACAATGAGCAGTTCTTC.

The rearrangement joins TRBV11-2 to TRBJ2-1, with TRBD2 matching over 8 bases. CDR3 size: 16 residues. After removal of 5 bases from V and 0 bases from J, the junction contained 6 bases not matched to a gene. CDR1 and CDR2 (germline): SGHAT, FQNNGV. CDR3 bases: TGTGCCAGCAGCACCTTCACTAGCGGCTCCTACAATGAGCAGTTCTTC. This gives the protein CASSTFTSGSYNEQFF.

The chain joins TRBV19 to TRBJ2-1; D remains ambiguous. Germline loops: CDR1 LNHDA, CDR2 SQIVND (reference sequence). The CDR3 spans 14 residues. V lost 1 base and J lost 5, with 9 bases in between. The CDR3 is CASSIGLPNNEQFF. The CDR3 DNA reads TGTGCCAGTAGTATAGGCTTACCTAACAATGAGCAGTTCTTC.

This rearrangement joins TRBV7-6 to TRBJ2-1; no clear D. V lost 5 bases to trimming and J lost 4 bases, with 9 bases between them. This CDR3 contains 13 residues. The V gene's germline CDR1 is SGHVS and CDR2 FNYEAQ. The CDR3 reads CASSTQSYNEQFF. The CDR3 DNA sequence: TGTGCCAGCAGCACACAGAGTTACAATGAGCAGTTCTTC. Full variable domain (outside the CDR3, taken from reference TRBV7-6 and TRBJ2-1): GAGVSQSPRYKVTKRGQDVALRCDPISGHVSLYWYRQALGQGPEFLTYFNYEAQQDKSGLPNDRFSAERPEGSISTLTIQRTEQRDSAMYRCASSTQSYNEQFFGPGTRLTVL.

The chain joins TRBV19 to TRBJ2-5, with a weak D call TRBD1 (6 bases). There are 14 residues in the CDR3. V gave up 5 bases and J gave up 2 bases, with 12 bases separating them. Germline CDR1 and CDR2: LNHDA and SQIVND (reference sequence). The CDR3 DNA reads TGTGCCAGTAGTGTTTCGGGACAACAAGAGACCCAGTACTTC. This codes for CASSVSGQQETQYF.

CDR3 in amino acids: CASSEGTSLTDTQYF. In DNA form, the CDR3 reads TGTGCCAGCAGCGAAGGGACTTCCCTCACAGATACGCAGTATTTT. J is TRBJ2-3 and V is TRBV7-2, with TRBD2 as a possible D gene (6 bases). The V gene lost 5 bases and the J gene lost 2 bases, with 14 bases spanning the gap. Looked up from germline, CDR1 is SGHTA and CDR2 is FQGNSA. This CDR3 comprises 15 residues.

This clone was observed a handful of times. The chain combines TRBV19 with TRBJ1-5; 10 nucleotides match TRBD1. This CDR3 spans 16 amino acids. With V trimmed by 1 base and J by 6 bases, 6 bases remained unmatched. Germline V gene data show CDR1 as LNHDA and CDR2 as SQIVND (reference sequence). The CDR3 DNA reads TGTGCCAGTAGTATAGGGGACAGGGGCCGGGTTCAGCCCCAGCATTTT. As protein: CASSIGDRGRVQPQHF.

Only one count was recorded for this clone. This sequence joins TRBV5-6 and TRBJ1-2; possibly TRBD1 for D (6 bases). Per germline, CDR1 SGHDT and CDR2 YYEEEE. The CDR3 extends over 12 amino acids. The germline V and J ends were trimmed by 4 bases and 12 bases, with 16 bases remaining between them. CDR3 region: CASSTSTGPHTF. In DNA, the CDR3 is TGTGCCAGCAGCACCTCGACAGGCCCGCACACCTTC.